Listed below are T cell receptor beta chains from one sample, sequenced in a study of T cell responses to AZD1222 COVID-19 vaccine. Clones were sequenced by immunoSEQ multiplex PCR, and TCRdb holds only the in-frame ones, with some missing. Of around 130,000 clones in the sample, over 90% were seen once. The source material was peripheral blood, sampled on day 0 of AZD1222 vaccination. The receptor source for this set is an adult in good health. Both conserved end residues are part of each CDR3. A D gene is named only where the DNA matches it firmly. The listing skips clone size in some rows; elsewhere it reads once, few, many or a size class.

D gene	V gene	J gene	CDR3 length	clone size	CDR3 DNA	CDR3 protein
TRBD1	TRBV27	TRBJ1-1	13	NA	TGTGCCAGCAGGGGACAGTTGAACACTGAAGCTTTCTTT	CASRGQLNTEAFF
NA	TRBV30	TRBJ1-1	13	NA	TGTGCCTGGAGTGGGGCAGGGAACACTGAAGCTTTCTTT	CAWSGAGNTEAFF
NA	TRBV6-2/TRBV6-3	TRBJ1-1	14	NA	TGTGCCAGCAGTTACCCCAGGGGGAACACTGAAGCTTTCTTT	CASSYPRGNTEAFF
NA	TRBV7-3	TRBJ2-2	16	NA	TGTGCCAGCAGCTTAAGTGGGGGCGCGGACACCGGGGAGCTGTTTTTT	CASSLSGGADTGELFF
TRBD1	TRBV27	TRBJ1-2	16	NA	TGTGCCAGCAGTCACCCTACTTCCGGGACAGGGGCTGGCTACACCTTC	CASSHPTSGTGAGYTF
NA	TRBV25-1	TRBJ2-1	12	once	TGTGCCAGCAGTGAATCGAGGGGGAAGGTGTTCTTC	CASSESRGKVFF
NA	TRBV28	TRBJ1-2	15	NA	TGTGCCAGCAGCCAAGGGGAACGTGGAAACTATGGCTACACCTTC	CASSQGERGNYGYTF
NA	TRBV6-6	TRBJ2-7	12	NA	TGTGCCAGCAGTCCCCCCCAGTGGGAGCAGTACTTC	CASSPPQWEQYF
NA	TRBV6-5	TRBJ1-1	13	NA	TGTGCCAGCAGTTACTCCCCGGGGGGCATAGCTTTCTTT	CASSYSPGGIAFF
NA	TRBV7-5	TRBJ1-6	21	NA	TGTGTCAGAAGCTTAGTCGGGGGCGGCTTCAACGGCCCTTTGGATAATTCACCCCTCCACTTT	CVRSLVGGGFNGPLDNSPLHF
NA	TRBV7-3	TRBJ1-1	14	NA	TGTGCCAGCAGCTTAACCCCGGCGGCAGCTGAAGCTTTCTTT	CASSLTPAAAEAFF
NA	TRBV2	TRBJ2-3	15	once	TGTGCCAGCAGTGGTGGGCTCTCCCTCACAGATACGCAGTATTTT	CASSGGLSLTDTQYF
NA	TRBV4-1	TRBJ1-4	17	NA	TGCGCCAGCAGCCACTCAGGACAGATTGCAACTAATGAAAAACTGTTTTTT	CASSHSGQIATNEKLFF
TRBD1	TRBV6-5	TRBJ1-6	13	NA	TGTGCCGCACAGGGGAACTATAATTCACCCCTCCACTTT	CAAQGNYNSPLHF
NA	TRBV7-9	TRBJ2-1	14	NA	TGTGCCAGCAGCCCCACCGGGCCCGGGGATGAGCAGTTCTTC	CASSPTGPGDEQFF
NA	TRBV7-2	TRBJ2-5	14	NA	TGTGCCAGCAGCTTAGTGGGGGCAGGGGAGACCCAGTACTTC	CASSLVGAGETQYF
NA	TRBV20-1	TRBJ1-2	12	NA	TGCAGTGCTAGTAGGGGGGGAGGTGGCTACACCTTC	CSASRGGGGYTF
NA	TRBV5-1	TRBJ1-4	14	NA	TGCGCCAGCAGCCCCTTGGGTGCGAATGAAAAACTGTTTTTT	CASSPLGANEKLFF
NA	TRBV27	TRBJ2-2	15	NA	TGTGCCAGCGGGACCGGACGGCGGAACACCGGGGAGCTGTTTTTT	CASGTGRRNTGELFF
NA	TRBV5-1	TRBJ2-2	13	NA	TGCGCCAGCAGCTTTTCCTACACCGGGGAGCTGTTTTTT	CASSFSYTGELFF
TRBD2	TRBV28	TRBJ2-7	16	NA	TGTGCCAGCAGTTTATGGGCTAGCGGGGGGACCTACGAGCAGTACTTC	CASSLWASGGTYEQYF
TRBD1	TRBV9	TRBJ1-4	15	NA	TGTGCCAGCAGTCCCCAGGGGGAGACTAATGAAAAACTGTTTTTT	CASSPQGETNEKLFF
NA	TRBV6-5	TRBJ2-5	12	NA	TGTGCCAGCAGTTACTCCGAGGGGGATGAGTACTTC	CASSYSEGDEYF
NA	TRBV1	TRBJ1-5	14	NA	TGCACCAGCAGCCTCGACAGGGGCAATCAGCCCCAGCATTTT	CTSSLDRGNQPQHF
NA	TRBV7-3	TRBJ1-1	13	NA	TGTGCCAGCAGCTTAACAGTGAACACTGAAGCTTTCTTT	CASSLTVNTEAFF
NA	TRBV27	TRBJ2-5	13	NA	TGTGCCAGCGGCTCTCGTCATCAAGAGACCCAGTACTTC	CASGSRHQETQYF
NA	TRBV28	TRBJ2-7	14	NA	TGTGCCAGCAGTTTCGGGGGGGACAGTTACGAGCAGTACTTC	CASSFGGDSYEQYF
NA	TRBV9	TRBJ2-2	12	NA	TGTGCCAGCAGCGTAGGGTCCGGGGAGCTGTTTTTT	CASSVGSGELFF
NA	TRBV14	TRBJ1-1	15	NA	TGTGCCAGCAGCCAAGCGGTAAGCAGGAACACTGAAGCTTTCTTT	CASSQAVSRNTEAFF
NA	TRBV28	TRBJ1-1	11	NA	TGTGCCAGCAGTTTAGCGCTCGAAGCTTTCTTT	CASSLALEAFF
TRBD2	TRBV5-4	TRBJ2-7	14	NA	TGTGCCAGCAGCCCCGCGGGGGGATCCTACGAGCAGTACTTC	CASSPAGGSYEQYF
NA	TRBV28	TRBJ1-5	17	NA	TGTGCCAGCACGGGGGGGCGCGGGACTTTTTGGAATCAGCCCCAGCATTTT	CASTGGRGTFWNQPQHF
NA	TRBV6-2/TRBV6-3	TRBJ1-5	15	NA	TGTGCCAGCAGTTTGGCAGGTTCAAAGAATCAGCCCCAGCATTTT	CASSLAGSKNQPQHF
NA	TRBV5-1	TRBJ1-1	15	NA	TGCGCCAGCAGCTTAGCCTCGTCCAGGGCCACTGAAGCTTTCTTT	CASSLASSRATEAFF
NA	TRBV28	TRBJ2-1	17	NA	TGTGCCAGCAGTTTAACTAGTCCGTTTAGTGGGGATATAGAGCAGTTCTTC	CASSLTSPFSGDIEQFF
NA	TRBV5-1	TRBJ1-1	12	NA	TGCGCCAGCAGCGGGGGGACCTTTGAAGCTTTCTTT	CASSGGTFEAFF
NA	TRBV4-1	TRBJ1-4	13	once	TGCGCCAGCAGCCAGGGACCGGGGAAAAAACTGTTTTTT	CASSQGPGKKLFF
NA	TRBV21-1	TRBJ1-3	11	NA	TGTGCCAGGGTCCATTGGAACACCATATATTTT	CARVHWNTIYF
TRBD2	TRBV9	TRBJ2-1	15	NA	TGTGCCAGCAGTCTACTAGCGGGAGAAAGAAATGAGCAGTTCTTC	CASSLLAGERNEQFF
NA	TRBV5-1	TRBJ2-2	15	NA	TGCGCCAGCAGCCCAGCCGACGGGAACACCGGGGAGCTGTTTTTT	CASSPADGNTGELFF
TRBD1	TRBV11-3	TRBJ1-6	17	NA	TGTGCCAGCAGCTTAGATCAAGGACAGGGGGCCAATTCACCCCTCCACTTT	CASSLDQGQGANSPLHF
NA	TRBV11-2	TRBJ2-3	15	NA	TGTGCCAGCAGCTTCCTAGGAGGAGGCACAGATACGCAGTATTTT	CASSFLGGGTDTQYF
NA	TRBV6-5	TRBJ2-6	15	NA	TGTGCCAGCAGTAACACAGGATCTGGGGCCAACGTCCTGACTTTC	CASSNTGSGANVLTF
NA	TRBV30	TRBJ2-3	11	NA	TGTGCCTGGCTGCATGGAGATACGCAGTATTTT	CAWLHGDTQYF
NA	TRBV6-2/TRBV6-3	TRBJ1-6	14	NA	TGTGCCAGCAGTTACCAGGGTCGTCGGTCACCCCTCCACTTT	CASSYQGRRSPLHF
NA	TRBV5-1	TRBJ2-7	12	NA	TGCGCCAGCAGCTTGGTCGGGGCCGAGCAGTACTTC	CASSLVGAEQYF
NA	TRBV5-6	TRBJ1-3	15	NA	TGTGCCAGCAGCCTTGGGGGGTCGTCTGGAAACACCATATATTTT	CASSLGGSSGNTIYF
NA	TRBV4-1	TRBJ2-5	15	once	TGCGCCAGCAGCCAAGATTTGGGGGGGCTTGAGACCCAGTACTTC	CASSQDLGGLETQYF
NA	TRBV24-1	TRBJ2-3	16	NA	TGTGCCACCAGTGATATATCGGGGAGTGGCCCAGATACGCAGTATTTT	CATSDISGSGPDTQYF
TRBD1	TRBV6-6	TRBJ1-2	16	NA	TGTGCCAGCAGCGACCATCCCCCCGGGACAGATTATGGCTACACCTTC	CASSDHPPGTDYGYTF
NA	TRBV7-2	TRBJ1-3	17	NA	TGTGCCAGCAGCTTAGGGATAACTGGGTTCCCTGGAAACACCATATATTTT	CASSLGITGFPGNTIYF
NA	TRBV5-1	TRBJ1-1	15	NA	TGCGCCAGCAGCCCAGACAGGATCTCGAACACTGAAGCTTTCTTT	CASSPDRISNTEAFF
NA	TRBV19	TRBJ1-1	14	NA	TGTGCCAGTAGTCTAGGCCCTTCGGTCTTGGTAGCTTTCTTT	CASSLGPSVLVAFF